One and the same sample provided the 16 T cell receptor beta chains below, sequenced in a study of neurological immune-mediated disorders. Time point in this sample: longitudinal time-point 3. TCRdb re-analysed the 5' RACE reads in MiXCR, keeping a single row per CDR3 protein. The profile shows around 97,000 distinct CDR3 sequences, 10% to 14% of them singletons. Sequencing input: PBMCs. The receptors stem from a female donor with HTLV-1-associated myelopathy (HAM/TSP).

The sample holds many counts of this clonotype. The genes are TRBV7-9 and TRBJ2-3, with 12 positions matching TRBD2. The junction had 12 bases not matched to a gene; V was cut back by 5 bases and J by 0 bases. In germline, CDR1 is SEHNR, CDR2 FQNEAQ (reference sequence). This CDR3 region has 19 residues. The CDR3 bases are TGTGCCAGCAGCCGCGGGACTAGCGGGCTTTTCACTAGCACAGATACGCAGTATTTT. It specifies CASSRGTSGLFTSTDTQYF.

There are a few counts of this clonotype. V and J are TRBV7-2 and TRBJ2-3, with D perhaps assigned TRBD1 or TRBD2 (5 bases each). The CDR3 contains 15 residues. Trimming shortened V by 5 bases and J by 6 bases, and 18 bases separated the two germline ends. The germline CDR1 and CDR2 sequences are SGHTA and FQGNSA. CDR3 DNA: TGTGCCAGCAGCACCCGGGACCTGACGGTTGATACGCAGTATTTT. Encoded protein: CASSTRDLTVDTQYF.

This clonotype was counted many times. The chain is built from TRBV20-1 and TRBJ1-5; TRBD1 matches 10 bases. V lost 1 base and J lost 3; bases outside the gene matches: 6. The germline V gene has CDR1 DFQATT and CDR2 SNEGSKA (reference sequence). The CDR3 is made up of 16 amino acids. CDR3 in amino acids: CSARVPGTGVNQPQHF. The CDR3 DNA is TGCAGTGCTAGAGTTCCCGGGACAGGGGTCAATCAGCCCCAGCATTTT.

This clonotype came up many times. The chain uses TRBV20-1 and TRBJ1-2; D not resolved. This CDR3 comprises 13 residues. CDR1 DFQATT and CDR2 SNEGSKA come from the germline V gene (reference sequence). Trimming took 0 bases from V and 5 from J, leaving 10 bases between them. Here the CDR3 reads CSARDRQTYGYTF. CDR3 in DNA: TGCAGTGCTAGAGATAGGCAGACTTATGGCTACACCTTC.

V usage is TRBV5-1 and J usage is TRBJ2-3; TRBD1 might be the D (6 bases). Trimming removed 3 bases at V and 2 bases at J, with 10 bases between. CDR1 SGHRS and CDR2 YFSETQ come from the germline V gene. This CDR3 region has 14 residues. CDR3 protein: CASSSDSLTDTQYF. The DNA for the CDR3 is TGCGCCAGCAGCTCGGACAGCCTCACAGATACGCAGTATTTT.

At least ten counts were recorded for this clonotype. The chain employs TRBV20-1 and TRBJ1-4, with D unresolved. CDR3 length: 13 amino acids. Trimming removed 3 bases from V and 2 bases from J, with 7 bases in between. Germline CDR1 is DFQATT and CDR2 is SNEGSKA (reference sequence). The CDR3 is CSASGRTNEKLFF. The CDR3 DNA is TGCAGTGCTAGTGGTAGGACTAATGAAAAACTGTTTTTT.

The chain is built from TRBV18 and TRBJ1-1; D gene unclear. The germline V and J ends were trimmed by 3 bases and 0 bases, with 11 bases remaining between them. Germline V gene sequence: CDR1 KGHSH, CDR2 LQKENI. The CDR3 has 15 amino acids. The chain's CDR3 is CASSPETEMNTEAFF. CDR3 bases: TGTGCCAGCTCACCTGAGACCGAGATGAACACTGAAGCTTTCTTT.

This clonotype has just a few counts. The gene calls are TRBV3-1 and TRBJ1-5; D is unresolved. CDR1 is LGHDT, CDR2 YNNKEL, per germline (reference sequence). Trimming stripped 0 bases from V and 6 bases from J, with 9 bases between. This CDR3 has 14 residues. The CDR3 DNA is TGTGCCAGCAGCCAAGATCTGGTCGGTCAGCCCCAGCATTTT. As protein: CASSQDLVGQPQHF.

This clonotype was seen ten or more times. As DNA, the CDR3 is TGTGCCAGCAGTTTAGTTGGGACCCCAGTGGAGTACTTC. Residues: CASSLVGTPVEYF. The J gene is TRBJ2-5, the V gene TRBV12-3 or TRBV12-4, with D tentatively TRBD1 or TRBD2 (5 bases each). Trimming took off 1 base at V and 12 bases at J, with 15 bases between the two ends. The CDR3 contains 13 residues.

This clonotype showed up many times. This chain connects TRBV20-1 to TRBJ2-3, with D possibly being TRBD1 (5 bases). The CDR3 contains 15 residues. Germline CDR1 reads DFQATT; CDR2 reads SNEGSKA (reference sequence). Trimming removed 6 bases from V and 0 bases from J, with 16 bases in between. The CDR3 DNA sequence: TGCAGTGCCCTTGGCGTGGGGCTTAGCACAGATACGCAGTATTTT. This sequence encodes CSALGVGLSTDTQYF.

The V and J genes are TRBV27 and TRBJ2-5, with D perhaps matching TRBD1 (5 bases). CDR3 size: 13 residues. Germline CDR1 MNHEY, CDR2 SMNVEV (reference sequence). Trimming pared 6 bases from V and 6 bases from J, leaving 14 bases between. CDR3 nucleotide sequence: TGTGCCAGCAGCTCAGGGTTCGGAAAGACCCAGTACTTC. Amino acid sequence: CASSSGFGKTQYF.

There are many counts of this clonotype. V usage is TRBV11-1 and J usage is TRBJ1-1; possible D gene TRBD1, 5 bases. The V and J ends lost 3 bases and 4 bases respectively, with 15 bases between them. Germline lookup yields CDR1 SGHAT and CDR2 FQDESV (reference sequence). This CDR3 is built from 15 residues. CDR3 nucleotides: TGTGCCAGCAGCTTGGAAGGGGTCGGGAGCACTGAAGCTTTCTTT. This codes for CASSLEGVGSTEAFF.

V is TRBV15 and J is TRBJ1-4; D is perhaps TRBD1 (6 bases). V shed 5 bases and J shed 6 bases, with 10 bases lying between them. The length of the CDR3 is 13 residues. Germline CDR1 LNHNV, CDR2 YYDKDF (reference sequence). The CDR3 DNA reads TGTGCCACCAGCCAAGGGGGTTATGAAAAACTGTTTTTT. Protein sequence: CATSQGGYEKLFF. The whole variable domain, remainder taken from reference TRBV15 and TRBJ1-4, is DAMVIQNPRYQVTQFGKPVTLSCSQTLNHNVMYWYQQKSSQAPKLLFHYYDKDFNNEADTPDNFQSRRPNTSFCFLDIRSPGLGDTAMYLCATSQGGYEKLFFGSGTQLSVL.

On this clonotype: It may be a read error: a sequence one base away is much more abundant. V gene TRBV7-9 combines with J gene TRBJ2-7, with 7 bases fitting TRBD1. V trimming: 9 bases; J trimming: 2 bases; junction bases outside the gene matches: 10. CDR1 is SEHNR and CDR2 is FQNEAQ in the germline V gene (reference sequence). CDR3 size: 14 residues. The CDR3 here is CARSLRDRPYEQYF. CDR3 coding DNA: TGTGCCAGAAGCCTCCGGGACAGACCCTACGAGCAGTACTTC.

The table lists this clonotype with many counts. The chain recombines TRBV28 with TRBJ1-2, with 9 bases fitting TRBD1. Germline values: CDR1 MDHEN, CDR2 SYDVKM. The CDR3 extends over 14 amino acids. The V segment lost 7 bases and the J segment 8 bases; nucleotides outside the gene matches: 11. CDR3 in amino acids: CASTYPGTGRGYTF. CDR3 coding DNA: TGTGCCAGCACCTACCCCGGGACAGGGAGAGGCTACACCTTC.

This clonotype occurred many times. The chain is built from TRBV5-1 and TRBJ2-5; no definite D call. Per the germline V gene, CDR1 is SGHRS and CDR2 is YFSETQ. The ends were cut back, 4 bases at V and 5 bases at J, with 12 bases in the middle. The CDR3 is 13 residues long. The CDR3 DNA reads TGCGCCAGCAGCGTTCAGGCCCGTGAGACCCAGTACTTC. Amino acids: CASSVQARETQYF.